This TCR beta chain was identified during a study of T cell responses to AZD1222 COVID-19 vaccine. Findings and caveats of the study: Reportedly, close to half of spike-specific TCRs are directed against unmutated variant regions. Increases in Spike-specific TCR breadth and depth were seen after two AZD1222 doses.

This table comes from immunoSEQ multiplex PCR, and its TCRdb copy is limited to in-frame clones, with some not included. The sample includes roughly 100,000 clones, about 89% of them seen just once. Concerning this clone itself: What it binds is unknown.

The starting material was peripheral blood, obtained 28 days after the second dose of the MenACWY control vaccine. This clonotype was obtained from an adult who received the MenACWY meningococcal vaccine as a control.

Here the CDR3 DNA reads TGCAGCGTTGAAGACCCCACAGGGACTTCCGGGCCAAACACTGAAGCTTTCTTT. Amino acid sequence: CSVEDPTGTSGPNTEAFF. V gene TRBV29-1 combines with J gene TRBJ1-1; a weak D match, TRBD1 (6 bases). CDR3 length equals 18 residues. With 0 bases removed from V and 2 bases from J, the gap between germline ends came to 22 bases. Germline V gives CDR1 SQVTM, CDR2 ANQGSEA.